Presented here are 28 T cell receptor beta chains from one specimen sequenced in a study of graft-versus-host responses after intestinal transplantation (dated by TCRdb to about 2021). The library was produced with the immunoSEQ multiplex PCR assay. As stored in TCRdb, this immuneACCESS dataset retains in-frame rearrangements with V and J assigned. A fraction of the clones does not appear; measured against another copy, unresolved V genes explain less than half of the discrepancy, and the remainder lacks a known reason. The sample table holds 110,000 to 150,000 clones, of which nearly 95% were seen once. The ten largest clones capture about 0.19% of the sample. The time point label here, explained by the study, means: cells obtained before transplantation from donor or recipient. Antigens for these TCRs are unknown. Material: unstimulated CD4+ T cells sorted from spleen or lymph node cells, obtained before intestinal transplant. The receptors were gathered from a human donor who received an intestinal transplant.

The gene calls are TRBV6-1 and TRBJ2-7; the D is unclear. The germline gives CDR1 MNHNS, CDR2 SASEGT. The V end was cut by 6 bases, the J end by 5 bases, with 11 bases between. This CDR3 spans 12 amino acids. CDR3 in amino acids: CASRPQSHEQYF. The CDR3 DNA is TGTGCCAGCAGGCCGCAGAGCCACGAGCAGTACTTC.

This chain uses TRBV28 with TRBJ1-5, with D uncertain. CDR1 is MDHEN and CDR2 is SYDVKM in the germline V gene. V lost 5 bases and J 4 bases, leaving 12 bases between the germline ends. This CDR3 has 14 residues. The CDR3 coding sequence is TGTGCCAGCAGTCCCCTGAGGGCTAATCAGCCCCAGCATTTT. Translation: CASSPLRANQPQHF.

J is TRBJ1-3 and V is TRBV4-1; no clear D. CDR3 size: 14 residues. Trimming removed 1 base at V and 0 bases at J, with 4 bases between. Germline V gene lookup returns CDR1 MGHRA and CDR2 YSYEKL. CDR3 in DNA: TGCGCCAGCAGCCAAGTTACCTCTGGAAACACCATATATTTT. Amino acid sequence: CASSQVTSGNTIYF.

V and J are TRBV5-6 and TRBJ2-5; 7 nucleotides line up with TRBD2. V trimming: 0 bases; J trimming: 8 bases; junction bases outside the gene matches: 7. This CDR3 comprises 14 residues. Germline V lookup: CDR1 SGHDT, CDR2 YYEEEE. The DNA for the CDR3 is TGTGCCAGCAGCTTGGAATTCGGGGGGAGTACCCAGTACTTC. This translates into CASSLEFGGSTQYF.

The chain joins TRBV5-1 to TRBJ2-3; D ambiguous. V was shortened by 0 bases and J by 2 bases, with 7 bases between the two germline ends. This CDR3 is built from 14 residues. Germline assignment: CDR1 SGHRS and CDR2 YFSETQ. The chain's CDR3 is CASSLVDLTDTQYF. The CDR3 bases are TGCGCCAGCAGCTTGGTCGATCTCACAGATACGCAGTATTTT.

This chain uses TRBV5-6 with TRBJ2-5, with a possible D match to TRBD2 (5 bases). V lost 7 bases and J lost 5, with 18 bases in between. Germline assignment: CDR1 SGHDT and CDR2 YYEEEE. This CDR3 has 14 residues. The DNA for the CDR3 is TGTGCCAGCCTCCTGGACGGGATGGTGGAGACCCAGTACTTC. Amino acids: CASLLDGMVETQYF.

This chain connects TRBV28 to TRBJ1-1; 8 nucleotides align to TRBD1. The junction had 6 bases not matched to a gene; V was cut back by 9 bases and J by 0 bases. CDR1 is MDHEN, CDR2 SYDVKM, per germline. The CDR3 extends over 14 amino acids. Here the CDR3 DNA reads TGTGCCAGTACGACAGGGGCCGTGAACACTGAAGCTTTCTTT. Protein product: CASTTGAVNTEAFF.

The chain carries TRBV4-1 and TRBJ1-1; no clear D. Trimming cost V 2 bases and J 1 base, with 23 bases left between them. This CDR3 is 19 amino acids long. The V gene's germline CDR1 is MGHRA and CDR2 YSYEKL. The CDR3 coding sequence is TGCGCCAGCAGCCAACCCCCTCAAAGAAGGCCGGTAAAGAACACTGAAGCTTTCTTT. Translated, it gives CASSQPPQRRPVKNTEAFF.

The rearrangement joins TRBV4-1 to TRBJ1-2, with 9 nucleotides matching TRBD1. CDR1 is MGHRA, CDR2 YSYEKL, per germline. The CDR3 length is 14 residues. J was trimmed by 4 bases and V by 5 bases; bases with no gene match: 5. CDR3 DNA sequence: TGCGCCAGCAGCTTGGGACAGGGCATCTATGGCTACACCTTC. Protein: CASSLGQGIYGYTF.

The chain combines TRBV27 with TRBJ2-7, with D perhaps matching TRBD2 (6 bases). The CDR3 length is 17 residues. Trimming pared 0 bases from V and 2 bases from J, leaving 17 bases between. Germline V CDR1 and CDR2: MNHEY, SMNVEV (reference sequence). DNA for the CDR3: TGTGCCAGCAGTTTATCCTCCTATAAGCGGGCTCCCTACGAGCAGTACTTC. Its translation is CASSLSSYKRAPYEQYF.

The chain uses TRBV5-1 and TRBJ2-1; possible D gene TRBD1, 6 bases. Germline V gene lookup returns CDR1 SGHRS and CDR2 YFSETQ. This CDR3 is built from 13 residues. The V end lost 3 bases, the J end lost 5 bases, and 9 bases lay between the germline ends. The CDR3 protein is CASSWDTNNEQFF. The CDR3 nucleotides are TGCGCCAGCAGCTGGGACACCAACAATGAGCAGTTCTTC.

This clone was observed a single time. The chain recombines TRBV7-2 with TRBJ1-1, with a weak D call TRBD1 (6 bases). Germline CDR1 SGHTA, CDR2 FQGNSA. This CDR3 contains 15 residues. The V gene lost 6 bases and the J gene lost 1 base, with 15 bases spanning the gap. CDR3 sequence: CASSPAGRGNTEAFF. CDR3 coding DNA: TGTGCCAGCAGTCCTGCAGGCAGGGGGAACACTGAAGCTTTCTTT.

The chain is built from TRBV19 and TRBJ2-7; D perhaps matches TRBD1 (5 bases). The CDR3 is 16 residues long. Germline values: CDR1 LNHDA, CDR2 SQIVND (reference sequence). V was shortened by 4 bases and J by 0 bases, with 16 bases between the two germline ends. This CDR3 is CASSRGGQGSSYEQYF. CDR3 sequence (DNA): TGTGCCAGTAGTAGGGGCGGTCAGGGATCCTCCTACGAGCAGTACTTC.

The chain uses TRBV19 and TRBJ1-2, with TRBD1 identical over 8 bases. V was clipped by 5 bases and J by 6 bases; unmatched bases: 5. The CDR3 sequence is 13 residues long. Germline loops: CDR1 LNHDA, CDR2 SQIVND (reference sequence). CDR3: CASSPDRDNGYTF. The CDR3 nucleotides read TGTGCCAGTAGTCCGGACAGGGATAATGGCTACACCTTC.

The chain carries TRBV30 and TRBJ1-1, with D possibly being TRBD1 (5 bases). Germline V gene sequence: CDR1 GTSNPN, CDR2 SVGIG (reference sequence). CDR3 size: 13 residues. The V gene lost 2 bases and the J gene lost 1 base, with 8 bases spanning the gap. The CDR3 DNA reads as TGTGCCTGGAGTTTTGGGGGGAACACTGAAGCTTTCTTT. Translation: CAWSFGGNTEAFF.

The chain uses TRBV5-6 and TRBJ1-4; the match to TRBD1 covers 9 bases. After removal of 0 bases from V and 7 bases from J, the junction contained 4 bases not matched to a gene. The CDR3 is 15 amino acids. The germline gives CDR1 SGHDT, CDR2 YYEEEE. Here the CDR3 DNA reads TGTGCCAGCAGCTTGGTCGGGACAGGGCCTGAAAAACTGTTTTTT. Translation gives CASSLVGTGPEKLFF.

The rearrangement joins TRBV2 to TRBJ2-5; no definite D call. V lost 8 bases and J lost 4, with 11 bases in between. The CDR3 runs 12 residues. Germline V CDR1 and CDR2: SNHLY, FYNNEI. CDR3 protein: CASVRMSETQYF. CDR3 bases: TGTGCCAGCGTTAGAATGTCAGAGACCCAGTACTTC.

CDR3 nucleotides: TGTGCCAGCTCAATTCGTTCGACCTACGAGCAGTACTTC. Residues: CASSIRSTYEQYF. The J gene is TRBJ2-7, the V gene TRBV18; D unresolved. Per the germline V gene, CDR1 is KGHSH and CDR2 is LQKENI. CDR3 length: 13 amino acids. Trimming took 5 bases from V and 2 from J, leaving 10 bases between them.

V gene TRBV5-1 combines with J gene TRBJ2-3; 9 bases map to TRBD2. Germline V gene sequence: CDR1 SGHRS, CDR2 YFSETQ. The V segment lost 3 bases and the J segment 2 bases; nucleotides outside the gene matches: 4. The CDR3 contains 15 residues. CDR3 nucleotides: TGCGCCAGCAGCTCGACTAGCGGACCCACAGATACGCAGTATTTT. This gives the protein CASSSTSGPTDTQYF.

The rearrangement links TRBV7-2 to TRBJ1-2, with 7 bases that match TRBD1. Germline CDR1 reads SGHTA; CDR2 reads FQGNSA. This CDR3 spans 13 amino acids. V was clipped by 2 bases and J by 8 bases; unmatched bases: 5. The CDR3: CASSLITGDGYTF. The CDR3 DNA sequence: TGTGCCAGCAGCTTAATAACAGGGGACGGCTACACCTTC. Combining the CDR3 with reference TRBV7-2 and TRBJ1-2 gives the whole variable domain GAGVSQSPSNKVTEKGKDVELRCDPISGHTALYWYRQSLGQGLEFLIYFQGNSAPDKSGLPSDRFSAERTGGSVSTLTIQRTQQEDSAVYLCASSLITGDGYTFGSGTRLTVV.

The rearrangement uses TRBV19 and TRBJ1-5, with D unresolved. This CDR3 region has 14 residues. Between the trimmed V and J ends, which lost 0 bases and 7 bases, there was a span of 10 bases. The germline gives CDR1 LNHDA, CDR2 SQIVND (reference sequence). Here the CDR3 reads CASSIERDFQPQHF. CDR3 DNA sequence: TGTGCCAGTAGTATAGAGCGCGACTTCCAGCCCCAGCATTTT.

This chain uses TRBV7-3 with TRBJ2-3, with no clear D. The CDR3 has 10 amino acids. Germline V gene sequence: CDR1 SGHTA, CDR2 FQGTGA. The V gene lost 8 bases and the J gene lost 4 bases, with 4 bases spanning the gap. CDR3 in amino acids: CASGADTQYF. CDR3 bases: TGTGCCAGCGGGGCAGATACGCAGTATTTT.

The rearrangement links TRBV5-6 to TRBJ2-7; weak D call: TRBD1 (5 bases). Looked up from germline, CDR1 is SGHDT and CDR2 is YYEEEE. V was trimmed by 1 base and J by 5 bases, leaving 16 bases between them. This CDR3 is 15 amino acids long. The CDR3 DNA reads TGTGCCAGCAGCTTGAATCGACTTAGGGGCCACGAGCAGTACTTC. As protein: CASSLNRLRGHEQYF.

The V and J genes are TRBV15 and TRBJ1-5; D remains unclear. Germline lookup yields CDR1 LNHNV and CDR2 YYDKDF (reference sequence). Trimming shortened V by 0 bases and J by 2 bases, and 14 bases separated the two germline ends. This CDR3 region has 17 residues. CDR3 DNA: TGTGCCACCAGCAGAGAGGCCACCGGATGGGGCAATCAGCCCCAGCATTTT. It is translated as CATSREATGWGNQPQHF.

The chain links TRBV10-1 to TRBJ2-1; 7 positions match TRBD2. Germline assignment: CDR1 WNHNN and CDR2 SYGVQD (reference sequence). CDR3 length equals 14 residues. The V and J ends lost 5 bases and 2 bases, in that order; junction bases with no gene match: 3. The CDR3: CASSPREPYNEQFF. The CDR3 nucleotides are TGCGCCAGCAGTCCGCGGGAGCCCTACAATGAGCAGTTCTTC.

The chain joins TRBV19 to TRBJ2-7; D is uncertain. The germline gives CDR1 LNHDA, CDR2 SQIVND (reference sequence). The CDR3 is 14 amino acids. The germline V and J ends were trimmed by 2 bases and 1 base, with 9 bases remaining between them. CDR3 in amino acids: CASSISSASYEQYF. CDR3 DNA: TGTGCCAGTAGTATAAGCAGCGCTTCCTACGAGCAGTACTTC.

This rearrangement joins TRBV5-1 to TRBJ2-1, with D unresolved. The CDR3 loop spans 15 amino acids. Germline V gene lookup returns CDR1 SGHRS and CDR2 YFSETQ. Between the trimmed V and J ends, which lost 1 base and 0 bases, there was a span of 8 bases. DNA for the CDR3: TGCGCCAGCAGCTTGCCCCTCGGCTCCTACAATGAGCAGTTCTTC. Its translation: CASSLPLGSYNEQFF. The entire variable domain, with the rest obtained from reference TRBV5-1 and TRBJ2-1, is as follows: KAGVTQTPRYLIKTRGQQVTLSCSPISGHRSVSWYQQTPGQGLQFLFEYFSETQRNKGNFPGRFSGRQFSNSRSEMNVSTLELGDSALYLCASSLPLGSYNEQFFGPGTRLTVL.

The gene calls are TRBV4-1 and TRBJ1-2; D not certain. V lost 0 bases and J lost 2, with 7 bases in between. The germline V gene has CDR1 MGHRA and CDR2 YSYEKL. This CDR3 contains 14 residues. CDR3 sequence reads: CASSQDPRNYGYTF. In DNA form, the CDR3 reads TGCGCCAGCAGCCAAGATCCCAGGAACTATGGCTACACCTTC.